Listed below are T cell receptor beta chains from one sample, sequenced in a study of shared clonotypes between healthy human individuals. Assay used: immunoSEQ multiplex PCR; TCRdb lists only in-frame clones, some missing. The top ten clones hold about 1.8% of a sample with hundreds of thousands of clones, about 74% of them seen once. The sample consisted of memory CD4+ T cells sorted from blood. These receptors were obtained from a woman in her 30s in good health. The CDR3 runs from the conserved cysteine through the conserved F or W. Each record gives: J gene, CDR3 length, D gene, V gene, clone size, CDR3 protein, CDR3 DNA. D genes are given only for firm matches. The size field is filled for only some rows; it gives once, few, many or a size class.

J: TRBJ2-1
length: 16
D: .
V: TRBV2
size: .
CDR3: CASRGDSPSAYNEQFF
DNA: TGTGCCAGCAGGGGTGACTCTCCCTCGGCCTACAATGAGCAGTTCTTC

J: TRBJ2-3
length: 14
D: .
V: TRBV2
size: once
CDR3: CASSEDFSTDTQYF
DNA: TGTGCCAGCAGTGAGGACTTCTCCACAGATACGCAGTATTTT

J: TRBJ2-7
length: 15
D: TRBD1
V: TRBV7-9
size: .
CDR3: CASSLSTGGHYEQYF
DNA: TGTGCCAGCAGCTTAAGTACAGGGGGCCACTACGAGCAGTACTTC

J: TRBJ2-7
length: 15
D: TRBD2
V: TRBV7-8
size: .
CDR3: CASSWEAGVSNEQYF
DNA: TGTGCCAGCAGCTGGGAAGCGGGAGTATCGAACGAGCAGTACTTC

J: TRBJ2-2
length: 15
D: TRBD2
V: TRBV2
size: few
CDR3: CASTALSSGTGELFF
DNA: TGTGCCAGCACGGCTCTCTCTAGCGGCACCGGGGAGCTGTTTTTT

J: TRBJ2-5
length: 14
D: .
V: TRBV7-9
size: .
CDR3: CASSLLQVGETQYF
DNA: TGTGCCAGCAGCTTACTGCAGGTTGGAGAGACCCAGTACTTC

J: TRBJ1-1
length: 14
D: .
V: TRBV19
size: few
CDR3: CASRAHELNTEAFF
DNA: TGTGCCAGTAGGGCACATGAACTGAACACTGAAGCTTTCTTT

J: TRBJ2-1
length: 12
D: .
V: TRBV5-1
size: .
CDR3: CASRGESYEQFF
DNA: TGCGCCAGCAGAGGGGAGAGCTATGAGCAGTTCTTC

J: TRBJ1-2
length: 15
D: TRBD1
V: TRBV2
size: .
CDR3: CASSEAGQGRRGYTF
DNA: TGTGCCAGCAGTGAAGCGGGACAGGGGCGGAGGGGCTACACCTTC

J: TRBJ2-5
length: 17
D: TRBD1
V: TRBV28
size: .
CDR3: CASIPGRDRVVQETQYF
DNA: TGTGCCAGCATCCCTGGCCGGGACAGGGTGGTCCAAGAGACCCAGTACTTC

J: TRBJ1-1
length: 13
D: .
V: TRBV11-1
size: .
CDR3: CASSSTLIAEAFF
DNA: TGTGCCAGCAGCTCTACTCTGATCGCTGAAGCTTTCTTT

J: TRBJ2-1
length: 20
D: TRBD2
V: TRBV28
size: .
CDR3: CASSPPPGLAERGSYNEQFF
DNA: TGTGCCAGCAGTCCACCCCCGGGACTAGCGGAGAGGGGTTCCTACAATGAGCAGTTCTTC

J: TRBJ2-6
length: 16
D: .
V: TRBV7-3
size: .
CDR3: CASTTPRGAGANVLTF
DNA: TGTGCCAGCACCACTCCGCGGGGCGCTGGGGCCAACGTCCTGACTTTC

J: TRBJ2-1
length: 14
D: .
V: TRBV4-1
size: .
CDR3: CASSFQVPDNEQFF
DNA: TGCGCCAGCAGCTTCCAAGTCCCTGACAATGAGCAGTTCTTC

J: TRBJ2-7
length: 13
D: .
V: TRBV6-1
size: few
CDR3: CASSLGTFPEQYF
DNA: TGTGCCAGCAGCTTAGGGACTTTCCCCGAGCAGTACTTC

J: TRBJ1-1
length: 15
D: TRBD1
V: TRBV6-1
size: .
CDR3: CASSDSQGARTEAFF
DNA: TGTGCCAGCAGTGACTCACAGGGGGCAAGAACTGAAGCTTTCTTT

J: TRBJ2-2
length: 13
D: .
V: TRBV29-1
size: .
CDR3: CSVSQVDGGELFF
DNA: TGCAGCGTTAGTCAGGTAGACGGCGGGGAGCTGTTTTTT

J: TRBJ1-3
length: 13
D: .
V: TRBV30
size: .
CDR3: CAWSVLGYGTIYF
DNA: TGTGCCTGGAGTGTACTAGGGTACGGCACCATATATTTT

J: TRBJ2-2
length: 14
D: TRBD2
V: TRBV18
size: .
CDR3: CASSPGSGAGELFF
DNA: TGTGCCAGCAGCCCCGGAAGCGGGGCCGGGGAGCTGTTTTTT

J: TRBJ1-1
length: 12
D: .
V: TRBV21-1
size: .
CDR3: CASSEQNTEAFF
DNA: TGTGCCAGCAGCGAACAGAACACTGAAGCTTTCTTT

J: TRBJ2-7
length: 15
D: .
V: TRBV27
size: .
CDR3: CASSLKWRGPYEQYF
DNA: TGTGCCAGCAGTTTAAAGTGGCGGGGGCCCTACGAGCAGTACTTC

J: TRBJ2-1
length: 15
D: TRBD2
V: TRBV6-4
size: .
CDR3: CASSQLAGSYNEQFF
DNA: TGTGCCAGCAGTCAACTAGCGGGATCCTACAATGAGCAGTTCTTC

J: TRBJ2-1
length: 17
D: TRBD2
V: TRBV7-9
size: .
CDR3: CASSLAGGSYSYNEQFF
DNA: TGTGCCAGCAGCTTAGCGGGCGGGAGCTACTCCTACAATGAGCAGTTCTTC